Below, 4 T cell receptor beta chains from the same sample are listed, as sequenced in a study of B cell selection in AIRE deficiency (dated by TCRdb to between 2017 and 2020). Libraries were prepared through the immunoSEQ multiplex PCR assay. This is the immuneACCESS table as TCRdb keeps it, with only in-frame sequences that have V and J called. A part of the clones is gone; compared with another copy, unresolved V genes explain less than half, and the rest is unexplained. This sample lists roughly 14,000 clones; about 92% were detected once. The top ten constitute around 1.1% of the sample. Regulatory T cells were sorted as cells that were CD4+CD25hiCD127low/negative. The sequencing sample was made of Tregs sorted from PBMCs. These receptors all come from a human donor with AIRE deficiency.

The CDR3 nucleotides read TGTGCCAGCAGCTTAGGCCCTAAACAGTACTTC. Its translation is CASSLGPKQYF. This chain links TRBV7-2 with TRBJ2-7, with D hard to call. Between the trimmed V and J ends, which lost 1 base and 10 bases, there was a span of 8 bases. Per germline, CDR1 SGHTA and CDR2 FQGNSA. This CDR3 spans 11 amino acids.

The chain joins TRBV15 to TRBJ2-5; 7 positions agree with TRBD2. The trim removed 1 base at V and 5 bases at J, leaving 4 bases unmatched. Germline CDR1 LNHNV, CDR2 YYDKDF (reference sequence). This CDR3 region has 14 residues. CDR3 coding DNA: TGTGCCACCAGCAGAGGGACTAGTTTTGAGACCCAGTACTTC. Protein product: CATSRGTSFETQYF. Variable domain in full (rest from reference TRBV15 and TRBJ2-5): DAMVIQNPRYQVTQFGKPVTLSCSQTLNHNVMYWYQQKSSQAPKLLFHYYDKDFNNEADTPDNFQSRRPNTSFCFLDIRSPGLGDTAMYLCATSRGTSFETQYFGPGTRLLVL.

The chain links TRBV7-2 to TRBJ2-3; 12 bases line up with TRBD2. Germline assignment: CDR1 SGHTA and CDR2 FQGNSA. The V segment lost 7 bases and the J segment 2 bases; nucleotides outside the gene matches: 7. The CDR3 spans 16 residues. CDR3 sequence reads: CASKLGLAGFTDTQYF. The CDR3 DNA reads TGTGCCAGCAAGTTGGGACTAGCGGGTTTCACAGATACGCAGTATTTT.

The V gene is TRBV4-3, the J gene TRBJ2-3; no reliable D call. This CDR3 is 14 amino acids long. V lost 0 bases and J lost 2, with 6 bases in between. CDR1 and CDR2 (germline): LGHNA, YSLEER. As DNA, the CDR3 is TGCGCCAGCAGCCAAGAGGCATTCACAGATACGCAGTATTTT. Protein product: CASSQEAFTDTQYF.